The table lists the clone carrying this TCR beta chain with a few counts. The data stem from a study of blood T cells in healthy people across ages. Together with a sample-barcoded 5' primer, a J-beta primer mix was included in a second PCR lasting about 6 to 11 cycles. TCRdb called the 5' RACE reads again in MiXCR, with one record for every CDR3 protein. The sample includes about 930,000 distinct CDR3 sequences, under 35% seen only once; the top ten take roughly 10%. The CDR3 spans 12 residues. The sample also formed part of further work on T cells of mothers and their children.

The sequenced material came from blood. The origin of this receptor is a woman between 40 and 55 years old in good health. This chain uses TRBV21-1 with TRBJ2-7. TRBV21-1 is termed a pseudogene. CDR3 in amino acids: CASSKVTYEQYF. In nucleotides, the CDR3 is TGTGCCAGCAGCAAAGTTACGTACGAGCAGTACTTC.